Listed below are T cell receptor beta chains from one sample, sequenced in a study of beta chain features in type 1 diabetes. The method was immunoSEQ multiplex PCR; TCRdb's version includes in-frame clones alone and lacks a portion of them. In the table there are tens of thousands of clones, roughly 30% of which are singletons. The sample was stem cell memory CD4+ T cells from blood. The receptors here all came from a woman aged 18-30 years in good health. CDR3s include the opening cysteine and the closing phenylalanine or tryptophan. D genes are given only for firm matches. Only part of the rows carry a size: once, few, many, or a class if the clone is expanded.

>TRBV12-5|TRBD2|TRBJ2-1|.
TGTGCTAGTGGTTTGGTATTGAGCGGGAGGGGGGACAATGAGCAGTTCTTC
CASGLVLSGRGDNEQFF
>TRBV7-2|.|TRBJ1-2|.
TGTGCCAGCAGGCACAGGGTGAGCTATGGCTACACCTTC
CASRHRVSYGYTF
>TRBV7-9|TRBD1|TRBJ1-1|.
TGTGCCAGCAGCTCTCGACAGGGGGATGCCACTGAAGCTTTCTTT
CASSSRQGDATEAFF
>TRBV4-2|TRBD2|TRBJ2-7|.
TGTGCCAGCAGCCAAGAGAGGGACTACAGGTACGAGCAGTACTTC
CASSQERDYRYEQYF
>TRBV9|.|TRBJ2-7|.
TGTGCCAGCAGCCCGGACTATACGAGCTCCTACGAGCAGTACTTC
CASSPDYTSSYEQYF
>TRBV5-5|.|TRBJ2-1|.
TGTGCCAGCAGCTTGGCCTCGGGACTGGAGCAGTTCTTC
CASSLASGLEQFF
>TRBV7-9|.|TRBJ2-2|.
TGTGCCAGCACTGTTAACACCGGGGAGCTGTTTTTT
CASTVNTGELFF
>TRBV19|TRBD2|TRBJ2-1|many
TGTGCCAGTAGGCTAGCGGCATCGGTTGAGCAGTTCTTC
CASRLAASVEQFF
>TRBV5-1|TRBD2|TRBJ2-1|once
TGCGCCAGCAGCTTTAGGGCTAGCGGGAGGAGCAGCTCCTACAATGAGCAGTTCTTC
CASSFRASGRSSSYNEQFF
>TRBV19|TRBD2|TRBJ2-7|.
TGTGCCAGTAGCTTAGGACTAGCGGGAACCTACGAGCAGTACTTC
CASSLGLAGTYEQYF
>TRBV7-2|TRBD2|TRBJ2-7|.
TGTGCCAGCAGCTTAGGTAGCGGGGGCTCCTACGAGCAGTACTTC
CASSLGSGGSYEQYF
>TRBV7-2|TRBD1|TRBJ1-2|.
TGTGCCAGCAGCTCCGGGACAGGGCATTATGGCTACACCTTC
CASSSGTGHYGYTF
>TRBV4-1|.|TRBJ2-3|few
TGCGCCAGCAGCCAAGACAGGGGCGCGCCCTCAGATACGCAGTATTTT
CASSQDRGAPSDTQYF
>TRBV5-1|.|TRBJ2-3|.
TGCGCCAGCATGCGTGACTCCGGCGCGGGAGATACGCAGTATTTT
CASMRDSGAGDTQYF
>TRBV5-1|TRBD1|TRBJ2-5|few
TGCGCCAGCAGCGCGACAGGGGGTCTAGTCCAGACCCAGTACTTC
CASSATGGLVQTQYF
>TRBV7-2|TRBD1|TRBJ1-2|.
TGTGCCAGCAGCTTAGATGGGGACAGGGCCATAAGTGGCTACACCTTC
CASSLDGDRAISGYTF
>TRBV5-1|.|TRBJ2-3|.
TGCGCCAGCAGCTTGGTCGGTGCCGAAGATACGCAGTATTTT
CASSLVGAEDTQYF
>TRBV30|.|TRBJ2-7|.
TGTGCCTGGAGTCATGCAGGGCCCCTGGAGCAGTACTTC
CAWSHAGPLEQYF
>TRBV5-4|TRBD1|TRBJ2-7|.
TGTGCCAGTACATGGACAGGTCCATTCCTCGACGAGCAGTACTTC
CASTWTGPFLDEQYF
>TRBV2|TRBD1|TRBJ1-1|.
TGTGCCAGCGGGGACAGCCGACCGAACACTGAAGCTTTCTTT
CASGDSRPNTEAFF
>TRBV5-1|TRBD1|TRBJ2-7|few
TGCGCCAGCAGCCAGTGGACCGGGACAGGGGGGTACGAGCAGTACTTC
CASSQWTGTGGYEQYF
>TRBV7-9|.|TRBJ1-1|.
TGTGCCAGCAGCACACAAAACACTGAAGCTTTCTTT
CASSTQNTEAFF
>TRBV11-1|.|TRBJ2-7|few
TGTGCCAGCAGCTTAGCCACAGCGGTGGCCGAGCAGTACTTC
CASSLATAVAEQYF
>TRBV5-1|TRBD2|TRBJ2-5|.
TGCGCCAGCAGCGATTTAGCGGGGGGAGAGACCCAGTACTTC
CASSDLAGGETQYF
>TRBV6-4|.|TRBJ2-1|few
TGTGCCAGCAGTGACTTGGAGGACAGTGAGCAGTTCTTC
CASSDLEDSEQFF
>TRBV28|TRBD2|TRBJ2-7|.
TGTGCCAGCAGTTTACTCTCTAGCGGGAGGATGGGCGAGCAGTACTTC
CASSLLSSGRMGEQYF
>TRBV10-3|TRBD1|TRBJ1-1|few
TGTGCCATCAGTGAGTCCCCTGGGACAGGGGCAGACACTGAAGCTTTCTTT
CAISESPGTGADTEAFF
>TRBV25-1|.|TRBJ1-2|.
TGTGCCAGCAGTCCGGACAGATACTATGGCTACACCTTC
CASSPDRYYGYTF
>TRBV7-2|TRBD2|TRBJ2-7|.
TGTGCCAGCAGCACTAGCGGGAGCTACGAGCAGTACTTC
CASSTSGSYEQYF
>TRBV7-9|TRBD1|TRBJ1-5|.
TGTGCCAGCAGCTACACCCCAGGACAGGGGGCCGGTCAGCCCCAGCATTTT
CASSYTPGQGAGQPQHF
>TRBV30|.|TRBJ1-1|.
TGTGCCTGGGGTGGGGACATCTTTAACACTGAAGCTTTCTTT
CAWGGDIFNTEAFF
>TRBV4-1|TRBD2|TRBJ2-7|few
TGCGCCAGCAGCCAAGATTGGACCAGCGGGGCCCTCGAGCAGTACTTC
CASSQDWTSGALEQYF
>TRBV9|.|TRBJ2-7|few
TGTGCCAGCAGCGTAGGTGGCTCTAGTAACTACGAGCAGTACTTC
CASSVGGSSNYEQYF
>TRBV30|.|TRBJ2-7|.
TGTGCCTGGAGTGTTGTGGGCTTTGGGGAGCAGTACTTC
CAWSVVGFGEQYF
>TRBV6-1|.|TRBJ2-5|few
TGTGCCAGCAGTGATGGGAGTATTGAGACCCAGTACTTC
CASSDGSIETQYF
>TRBV6-5|TRBD2|TRBJ2-1|.
TGTGCCAGCAGCACGGGACTAGCGGGAGTGTATGAGCAATTCTTC
CASSTGLAGVYEQFF
>TRBV5-1|.|TRBJ2-3|few
TGCGCCAGCAGCAGAGACACGGCTAGCACAGATACGCAGTATTTT
CASSRDTASTDTQYF
>TRBV7-2|.|TRBJ2-1|.
TGTGCCAGCAGCCCACCGGAGGCCCCCAATGAGCAGTTCTTC
CASSPPEAPNEQFF
>TRBV7-2|TRBD2|TRBJ2-7|.
TGTGCCAGCAGCTTTTCTAGCGGGGGATCCTACGAGCAGTACTTC
CASSFSSGGSYEQYF